A selection of T cell receptor beta chains follows, all from one sample in a study of regulatory T cells in long-lasting Graves disease. TCRdb fed the multiplex PCR reads into MiXCR, producing one record per CDR3 protein. The data show 300,000 to 400,000 distinct CDR3 sequences, about a sixth seen once. This sample was also put to use in a study of T cells in Graves' hyperthyroidism and ophthalmopathy.

The sample consisted of peripheral blood mononuclear cells (PBMCs), taken at new diagnosis, from a patient treated with antithyroid drugs. The receptors were gathered from a man aged 35-49 years with Graves disease. The CDR3 runs from the conserved cysteine through the conserved F or W. Each record gives: V gene, CDR3 length, J gene, CDR3 protein.

TRBV28	17	TRBJ1-6	CASSSPLGGGEDSPLHF
TRBV28	14	TRBJ2-5	CASSPPGLIKTQYF
TRBV19	18	TRBJ2-5	CASSNLGLAGSGEETQYF
TRBV12-3/TRBV12-4	14	TRBJ1-5	CASSFMWESQPQHF
TRBV7-9	14	TRBJ1-1	CASSPADSEVEAFF
TRBV3-1	16	TRBJ2-7	CASSQVWTGETYEQYF
TRBV28	14	TRBJ1-2	CASSPPGGAGGYTF
TRBV3-1	14	TRBJ1-6	CASSQERDFSPLHF
TRBV7-2	14	TRBJ2-7	CASSSPRTGNEQYF
TRBV30	13	TRBJ2-5	CATGQGYQETQYF
TRBV27	14	TRBJ1-4	CASSLVQGTGKLFF
TRBV18	13	TRBJ2-1	CASSPRLGDEQFF
TRBV11-3	14	TRBJ1-1	CASSQSDRTFEAFF
TRBV28	22	TRBJ2-3	CASSFYPPGQSSGGTSTDTQYF
TRBV27	12	TRBJ2-6	CATHPGANVLTF
TRBV18	18	TRBJ1-4	CASSPKLSSGQGDEKLFF
TRBV7-3	13	TRBJ1-6	CASSLARLSPLHF
TRBV20-1	13	TRBJ2-7	CSAPSTLSYEQYF
TRBV19	14	TRBJ1-1	CASSKQGENTEAFF
TRBV28	15	TRBJ2-3	CASSGGGRGTDTQYF
TRBV6-1	14	TRBJ2-7	CASSARTGTYEQYF
TRBV18	17	TRBJ2-6	CASSPTGLSSGANVLTF
TRBV27	15	TRBJ1-6	CASSSRRRINSPLHF
TRBV15	13	TRBJ1-5	CATNDISNQPQHF
TRBV20-1	14	TRBJ2-5	CSGLAGGQWETQYF
TRBV11-1	15	TRBJ2-1	CASSLAGGSHNEQFF
TRBV24-1	14	TRBJ2-3	CATRASGDADTQYF
TRBV24-1	15	TRBJ2-3	CATSGLGGATDTQYF
TRBV28	20	TRBJ2-1	CASSPYWSMPAGRSYNEQFF
TRBV5-1	18	TRBJ1-6	CASSLSRDGTRNASPLHF
TRBV7-9	17	TRBJ2-3	CASTQARGFEGTDTQYF
TRBV5-1	14	TRBJ2-7	CASSLGPASYEQYF
TRBV20-1	15	TRBJ2-1	CSAGELAGGWNEQFF
TRBV9	16	TRBJ2-1	CASSHTSSGGQGEQFF
TRBV24-1	16	TRBJ2-1	CATSSRGGGAANEQFF
TRBV28	14	TRBJ1-2	CASSWTGAGYGYTF